The 26 T cell receptor beta chains given below trace back to one sample, sequenced in a study of shared clonotypes between healthy human individuals. Here immunoSEQ multiplex PCR was the method, and the copy in TCRdb shows in-frame clones only, minus some. The sample has 2,100,000 or so clones; around 95% are singletons. Sample: naive CD4+ T cells sorted from blood. Subset denoted: CD45RA+ positively selected. Receptors were obtained from a man between 18 and 29 years old in good health.

The V gene is TRBV7-9, the J gene TRBJ2-1, with TRBD1 matching over 11 bases. The V gene end was trimmed by 5 bases and the J gene end by 4 bases; junction bases not matched to a gene: 4. Per the germline V gene, CDR1 is SEHNR and CDR2 is FQNEAQ (reference sequence). The CDR3 has 15 residues. CDR3 protein: CASSTGTGGYNEQFF. For the CDR3, the DNA is TGTGCCAGCAGCACAGGGACAGGGGGATACAATGAGCAGTTCTTC.

For this clone: The identical CDR3 is also encoded by other nucleotide sequences in the sample. V usage is TRBV11-2 and J usage is TRBJ1-1; D call uncertain. The CDR3 has 14 residues. V was trimmed by 2 bases and J by 0 bases, leaving 7 bases between them. Looked up from germline, CDR1 is SGHAT and CDR2 is FQNNGV. The CDR3 coding sequence is TGTGCCAGCAGCTTAACAGTTATGAACACTGAAGCTTTCTTT. Amino acids: CASSLTVMNTEAFF.

The V gene is TRBV4-2, the J gene TRBJ2-2; possibly TRBD2 for D (5 bases). V was cut by 6 bases and J by 5 bases, with 10 bases left in between. This CDR3 has 13 amino acids. Germline V CDR1 and CDR2: LGHNA, YNFKEQ. CDR3 in DNA: TGTGCCAGCAGACCTACTAGTACCGGGGAGCTGTTTTTT. This translates into CASRPTSTGELFF.

As DNA, the CDR3 is TGTGCCAGCAGCTCGCCCGGCGGGACAGGGTCCTACGAGCAGTACTTC. Translation gives CASSSPGGTGSYEQYF. This sequence joins TRBV7-9 and TRBJ2-7; 9 bases are shared with TRBD1. Germline V lookup: CDR1 SEHNR, CDR2 FQNEAQ (reference sequence). V dropped 4 bases and J dropped 1; count of bases not matched to a gene: 8. This CDR3 region has 16 residues.

The chain is built from TRBV4-1 and TRBJ1-1; D is unclear. Trimming stripped 8 bases from V and 4 bases from J, with 17 bases between. Germline V CDR1 and CDR2: MGHRA, YSYEKL. The CDR3 contains 14 residues. CDR3 bases: TGCGCCAGCGGCTTAGGCACAAAGGGCACTGAAGCTTTCTTT. Amino acid sequence: CASGLGTKGTEAFF.

This chain links TRBV10-3 with TRBJ2-5; either TRBD1 or TRBD2 may fit D (5 bases each). V lost 8 bases, J lost 2 bases, and 9 bases lay in between. This CDR3 has 12 residues. Germline V CDR1 and CDR2: ENHRY, SYGVKD. DNA of the CDR3: TGTGCCATCGGGACCTATCAAGAGACCCAGTACTTC. This gives the protein CAIGTYQETQYF.

This sequence joins TRBV30 and TRBJ1-4, with 9 bases matching TRBD1. The CDR3 covers 14 residues. Germline V gene lookup returns CDR1 GTSNPN and CDR2 SVGIG (reference sequence). With V trimmed by 0 bases and J by 5 bases, 1 base remained unmatched. CDR3 sequence reads: CAWSVGTGNEKLFF. The CDR3 DNA follows: TGTGCCTGGAGTGTCGGGACAGGGAATGAAAAACTGTTTTTT.

V and J are TRBV28 and TRBJ2-5, with 8 bases lining up with TRBD1. Germline V gives CDR1 MDHEN, CDR2 SYDVKM. V dropped 7 bases and J dropped 5; count of bases not matched to a gene: 9. This CDR3 region has 14 residues. CDR3 coding DNA: TGTGCCAGCACTTCGCAGGGGGCTCGGGAGACCCAGTACTTC. This codes for CASTSQGARETQYF.

Details on this clone: A junction boundary mismatches the germline segment, possibly from a read error. This chain connects TRBV4-1 to TRBJ2-2, with a tentative D call TRBD2 (6 bases). Germline lookup yields CDR1 MGHRA and CDR2 YSYEKL. The CDR3 is made up of 16 amino acids. CDR3 sequence (DNA): TGCGCCAGCAACCAAGAACCGGGGGACGACACCGGGGAGCTGTTTTTT. Protein sequence: CASNQEPGDDTGELFF.

The rearrangement links TRBV5-6 to TRBJ1-3; tentatively, D is TRBD1 (5 bases). CDR1 is SGHDT and CDR2 is YYEEEE in the germline V gene. There are 14 residues in the CDR3. The V end lost 0 bases, the J end lost 4 bases, and 8 bases lay between the germline ends. CDR3 DNA: TGTGCCAGCAGCTTGGGGACATTCGGAAACACCATATATTTT. It is translated as CASSLGTFGNTIYF.

The chain combines TRBV5-5 with TRBJ1-2, with D perhaps matching TRBD1 (6 bases). CDR1 is SGHKS, CDR2 YYEKEE, per germline (reference sequence). V lost 2 bases to trimming and J lost 3 bases, with 14 bases between them. This CDR3 comprises 15 residues. CDR3 bases: TGTGCCAGCAGCTTCTTTACAGGGTCTTACTATGGCTACACCTTC. Protein product: CASSFFTGSYYGYTF.

The rearrangement uses TRBV7-9 and TRBJ2-5; the match to TRBD2 covers 9 bases. Germline V gene lookup returns CDR1 SEHNR and CDR2 FQNEAQ (reference sequence). V shed 9 bases, J shed 4 bases, and the junction held 21 bases outside the gene matches. The CDR3 totals 18 residues. CDR3 bases: TGTGCCAGTACTGCCACCGACTTGCCGGGACTAGCTGTAGAGACCCAGTACTTC. This encodes CASTATDLPGLAVETQYF.

The count of this clone is one. The V gene is TRBV5-6, the J gene TRBJ2-3; D is unclear. This CDR3 contains 13 residues. Germline CDR1 and CDR2: SGHDT and YYEEEE. V was trimmed by 2 bases and J by 2 bases, leaving 6 bases between them. The CDR3 DNA sequence: TGTGCCAGCAGCTTCCAGTTCACAGATACGCAGTATTTT. This sequence encodes CASSFQFTDTQYF.

Comment on this clone: Other DNA sequences within the sample encode an identical CDR3. The chain uses TRBV30 and TRBJ2-5; D may be TRBD2 (7 bases). Germline V CDR1 and CDR2: GTSNPN, SVGIG (reference sequence). The V end lost 5 bases, the J end lost 4 bases, and 11 bases lay between the germline ends. CDR3 length: 12 amino acids. The DNA of the CDR3 is TGTGCCTGGGGGCGGGGGCGAGAGACCCAGTACTTC. Translation gives CAWGRGRETQYF.

The chain joins TRBV21-1 to TRBJ2-7; the table's D gene call, TRBD1, was not cross checked with the DNA. TRBV21-1 is given as a pseudogene. CDR3 size: 17 residues. CDR3 amino acids: CASSSRQGPRQGYEQYF. DNA for the CDR3: TGTGCCAGCAGCTCCCGACAGGGGCCACGCCAGGGCTACGAGCAGTACTTC.

The chain uses TRBV10-2 and TRBJ2-7; 9 nucleotides align to TRBD2. V gave up 2 bases and J gave up 5 bases; unmatched junction bases: 4. CDR1 WSHSY and CDR2 SAAADI come from the germline V gene. The CDR3 is made up of 14 amino acids. CDR3 sequence: CASSEIAGVNEQYF. The CDR3 DNA reads TGCGCCAGCAGTGAGATAGCGGGAGTCAACGAGCAGTACTTC.

The V and J genes are TRBV6-5 and TRBJ2-7; TRBD1 is a possible D gene (6 bases). Germline V gene sequence: CDR1 MNHEY, CDR2 SVGAGI. The V and J ends lost 6 bases and 0 bases respectively, with 12 bases between them. The CDR3 contains 14 residues. The CDR3 nucleotides are TGTGCCAGCAGGACAGGACAAATCTCCTACGAGCAGTACTTC. It translates to CASRTGQISYEQYF.

V is TRBV5-6 and J is TRBJ1-4; 7 bases fit TRBD1. The CDR3 consists of 16 residues. Per the germline V gene, CDR1 is SGHDT and CDR2 is YYEEEE. Losses at the gene ends were 3 bases for V and 0 bases for J; bases not matched to a gene: 5. The CDR3 spells CASSWGTATTNEKLFF. CDR3 coding DNA: TGTGCCAGCAGCTGGGGGACAGCTACAACTAATGAAAAACTGTTTTTT.

This clone was found once. The rearrangement uses TRBV5-1 and TRBJ2-7, with 9 nucleotides matching TRBD1. The CDR3 spans 15 residues. V lost 5 bases to trimming and J lost 0 bases; unmatched junction nucleotides: 6. Germline assignment: CDR1 SGHRS and CDR2 YFSETQ. CDR3 coding DNA: TGCGCCAGCAGACGACAGGGGGTGAGCTCCTACGAGCAGTACTTC. It encodes CASRRQGVSSYEQYF.

The rearrangement joins TRBV5-1 to TRBJ2-1; D ambiguous. Looked up from germline, CDR1 is SGHRS and CDR2 is YFSETQ. The CDR3 spans 15 residues. V was trimmed by 0 bases and J by 1 base, leaving 8 bases between them. The CDR3 nucleotides are TGCGCCAGCAGCTTGGGTCTCTTTTCCTACAATGAGCAGTTCTTC. Translated: CASSLGLFSYNEQFF.

The chain employs TRBV18 and TRBJ2-7; TRBD2 matches 8 bases. CDR1 and CDR2 (germline): KGHSH, LQKENI. V was clipped by 6 bases and J by 2 bases; unmatched bases: 3. The CDR3 is 13 residues long. The CDR3 nucleotides read TGTGCCAGCTCGGCACTAGCGGCCTACGAGCAGTACTTC. Protein sequence: CASSALAAYEQYF.

The chain is built from TRBV18 and TRBJ1-1; TRBD1 might be the D (6 bases). The CDR3 spans 14 residues. Trimming took off 3 bases at V and 3 bases at J, with 11 bases between the two ends. Germline V gives CDR1 KGHSH, CDR2 LQKENI. The CDR3 reads CASSPQGWYTEAFF. The CDR3 region has the DNA TGTGCCAGCTCACCGCAGGGGTGGTACACTGAAGCTTTCTTT.

The chain combines TRBV6-4 with TRBJ1-1, with unresolved D. V lost 2 bases to trimming and J lost 1 base, with 8 bases between them. The length of the CDR3 is 14 residues. Looked up from germline, CDR1 is MRHNA and CDR2 is SNTAGT. The CDR3 loop is CASSDLAENTEAFF. Here the CDR3 DNA reads TGTGCCAGCAGTGACCTCGCAGAGAACACTGAAGCTTTCTTT.

The chain uses TRBV19 and TRBJ1-5; 10 nucleotides agree with TRBD1. CDR3 length equals 15 residues. V dropped 3 bases and J dropped 6; count of bases not matched to a gene: 5. Germline values: CDR1 LNHDA, CDR2 SQIVND (reference sequence). The DNA for the CDR3 is TGTGCCAGTAGTATGACAGGGGGCGTGGGTCAGCCCCAGCATTTT. Translating gives CASSMTGGVGQPQHF.

This rearrangement joins TRBV6-6 to TRBJ1-1; D gene uncertain. CDR3 length equals 13 residues. CDR1 MNHNY and CDR2 SVGAGI come from the germline V gene (reference sequence). The V end lost 2 bases, the J end lost 3 bases, and 7 bases lay between the germline ends. In nucleotides, the CDR3 is TGTGCCAGCAGTTACCGGGCGGACACTGAAGCTTTCTTT. Residues: CASSYRADTEAFF.

A note on this clone: Different DNA sequences within this sample yield the same CDR3. The CDR3 spells CASSVSVNTGELFF. DNA for the CDR3: TGTGCCAGCAGCGTCTCCGTGAACACCGGGGAGCTGTTTTTT. This chain joins TRBV9 and TRBJ2-2; D uncertain. The CDR3 covers 14 residues. Deletions cut 2 bases from V and 1 base from J, with 6 bases between. CDR1 and CDR2 from the germline V gene are SGDLS and YYNGEE.